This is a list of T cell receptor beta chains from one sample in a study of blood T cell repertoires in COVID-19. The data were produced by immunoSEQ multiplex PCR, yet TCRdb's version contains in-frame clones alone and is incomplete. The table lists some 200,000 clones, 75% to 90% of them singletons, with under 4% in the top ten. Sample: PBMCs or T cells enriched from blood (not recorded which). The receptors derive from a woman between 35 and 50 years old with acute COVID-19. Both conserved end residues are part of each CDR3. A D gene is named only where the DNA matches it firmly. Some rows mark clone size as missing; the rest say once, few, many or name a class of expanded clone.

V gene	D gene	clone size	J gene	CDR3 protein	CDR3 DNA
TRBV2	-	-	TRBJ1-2	CASIGRVDYGYTF	TGTGCCAGCATCGGCAGGGTGGACTATGGCTACACCTTC
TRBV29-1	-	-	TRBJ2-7	CSVAPGAGEQYF	TGCAGCGTTGCTCCAGGGGCTGGGGAGCAGTACTTC
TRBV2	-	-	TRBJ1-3	CAIRVDSGNTIYF	TGTGCCATACGGGTGGACTCTGGAAACACCATATATTTT
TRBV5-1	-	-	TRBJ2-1	CASSLVLSANEQFF	TGCGCCAGCAGCTTGGTACTAAGTGCCAATGAGCAGTTCTTC
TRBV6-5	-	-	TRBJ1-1	CASSFSRTGTEAFF	TGTGCCAGCAGTTTCTCCAGGACTGGGACTGAAGCTTTCTTT
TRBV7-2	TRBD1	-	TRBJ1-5	CASSRDRGRDQPQHF	TGTGCCAGCAGCCGGGACAGGGGCCGGGATCAGCCCCAGCATTTT
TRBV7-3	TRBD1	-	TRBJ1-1	CASSPGGLGEAFF	TGTGCCAGCAGCCCAGGGGGCCTAGGTGAAGCTTTCTTT
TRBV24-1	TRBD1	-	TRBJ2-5	CATSDRDRAGETQYF	TGTGCCACCAGTGATAGGGACAGGGCGGGGGAGACCCAGTACTTC
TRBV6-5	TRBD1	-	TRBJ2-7	CATSTGGGYEQYF	TGTGCCACCTCGACAGGGGGAGGTTACGAGCAGTACTTC
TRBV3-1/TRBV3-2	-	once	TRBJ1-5	CASSLGGASNQPQHF	TGTGCCAGCAGCCTAGGGGGGGCGAGCAATCAGCCCCAGCATTTT
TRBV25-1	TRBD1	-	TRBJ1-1	CASSAPGTGLHDTEAFF	TGTGCCAGCAGTGCCCCCGGGACAGGGCTCCACGACACTGAAGCTTTCTTT
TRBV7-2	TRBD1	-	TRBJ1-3	CASNPSGTGGNTIYF	TGTGCCAGTAACCCTTCCGGGACAGGGGGAAACACCATATATTTT
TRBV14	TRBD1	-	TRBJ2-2	CASSRDRGTGELFF	TGTGCCAGCAGCCGGGACAGGGGGACCGGGGAGCTGTTTTTT
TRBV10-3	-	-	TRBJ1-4	CAISSHLQAGEKLFF	TGTGCCATCAGTTCCCACCTGCAAGCGGGAGAAAAACTGTTTTTT
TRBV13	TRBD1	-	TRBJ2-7	CASSLGLTGGSYEQYF	TGTGCCAGCAGCTTAGGCCTAACAGGGGGCTCGTACGAGCAGTACTTC
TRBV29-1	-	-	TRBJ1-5	CSVGSGINQPQHF	TGCAGCGTTGGATCAGGGATCAATCAGCCCCAGCATTTT
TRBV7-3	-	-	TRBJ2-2	CASSLAGSGTGELFF	TGTGCCAGCAGCTTAGCGGGTTCGGGCACCGGGGAGCTGTTTTTT
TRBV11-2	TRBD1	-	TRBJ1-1	CASSFAQGAEAFF	TGTGCCAGCAGCTTCGCCCAGGGGGCTGAAGCTTTCTTT
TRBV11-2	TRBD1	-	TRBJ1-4	CASSPGQGGEKLFF	TGTGCCAGCAGCCCCGGACAGGGAGGGGAAAAACTGTTTTTT
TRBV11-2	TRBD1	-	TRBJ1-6	CASSLTLGQGGSPLHF	TGTGCCAGCAGCTTGACGTTGGGACAGGGGGGTTCACCCCTCCACTTT
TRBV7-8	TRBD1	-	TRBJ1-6	CASSFSDRRNSPLHF	TGTGCCAGCAGCTTTTCGGACAGGAGAAATTCACCCCTCCACTTT
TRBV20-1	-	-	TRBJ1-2	CSASSDIDYGYTF	TGCAGTGCAAGTTCGGACATCGACTATGGCTACACCTTC
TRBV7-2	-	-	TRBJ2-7	CASSPSGDSYEQYF	TGTGCCAGCAGCCCATCAGGGGACTCCTACGAGCAGTACTTC
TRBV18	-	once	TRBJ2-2	CASSPEALGDTGELFF	TGTGCCAGCTCACCCGAGGCCCTCGGGGACACCGGGGAGCTGTTTTTT
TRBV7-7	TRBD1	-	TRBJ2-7	CASSPGTGGSYEQYF	TGTGCTAGCAGCCCCGGGACAGGGGGATCCTACGAGCAGTACTTC
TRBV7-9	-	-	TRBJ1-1	CASSPPSGGNTEAFF	TGTGCCAGCTCCCCCCCCTCCGGGGGGAACACTGAAGCTTTCTTT
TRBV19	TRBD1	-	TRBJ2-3	CASRGTGSTDTQYF	TGTGCCAGTAGGGGGACAGGCAGCACAGATACGCAGTATTTT
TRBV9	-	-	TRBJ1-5	CASSGDQEGQPQHF	TGTGCCAGCAGCGGGGACCAGGAGGGTCAGCCCCAGCATTTT
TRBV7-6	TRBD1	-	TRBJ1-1	CASSRGQTNTEAFF	TGTGCCAGCAGCAGGGGACAGACGAACACTGAAGCTTTCTTT
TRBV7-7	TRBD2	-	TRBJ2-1	CASSLAPLGGSGGVSYNEQFF	TGTGCTAGCAGCTTAGCCCCCCTTGGGGGTAGCGGGGGGGTCTCCTACAATGAGCAGTTCTTC
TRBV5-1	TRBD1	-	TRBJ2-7	CASSPRTGSSYEQYF	TGCGCCAGCAGCCCCAGGACAGGGAGCTCCTACGAGCAGTACTTC
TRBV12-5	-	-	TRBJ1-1	CASDPRVHTEAFF	TGTGCTAGTGACCCCCGGGTGCACACTGAAGCTTTCTTT
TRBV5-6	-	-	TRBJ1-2	CASSLDDIYGYTF	TGTGCCAGCAGCTTAGACGACATATATGGCTACACCTTC
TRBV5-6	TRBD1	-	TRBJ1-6	CASSFAGTGAWPLHF	TGTGCCAGCAGCTTTGCCGGGACAGGGGCTTGGCCCCTCCACTTT
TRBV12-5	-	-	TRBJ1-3	CASGNPYRDHTIYF	TGTGCTAGTGGCAACCCCTACAGGGACCACACCATATATTTT
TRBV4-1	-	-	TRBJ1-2	CASSQDRGGAGYGYTF	TGCGCCAGCAGCCAAGATCGCGGGGGCGCCGGCTATGGCTACACCTTC
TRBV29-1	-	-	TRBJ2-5	CSVEGRGLGETQYF	TGCAGCGTTGAAGGCAGGGGCCTAGGGGAGACCCAGTACTTC
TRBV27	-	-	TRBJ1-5	CASSFRGGVNQPQHF	TGTGCCAGCAGTTTTCGGGGCGGGGTAAATCAGCCCCAGCATTTT
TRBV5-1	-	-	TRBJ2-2	CASSRTVTTGELFF	TGCGCCAGCAGCAGGACAGTTACAACCGGGGAGCTGTTTTTT
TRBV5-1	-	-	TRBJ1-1	CASSSPGNTEAFF	TGCGCCAGCAGTTCCCCAGGAAACACTGAAGCTTTCTTT
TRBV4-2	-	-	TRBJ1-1	CASSQAKLLNTEAFF	TGTGCCAGCAGCCAAGCCAAGCTCTTGAACACTGAAGCTTTCTTT
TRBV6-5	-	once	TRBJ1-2	CASSYLSYSNYGYTF	TGTGCCAGCAGTTACTTGTCCTACTCTAACTATGGCTACACCTTC
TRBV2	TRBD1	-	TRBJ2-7	CASSEAGQGLSYEQYF	TGTGCCAGCAGTGAAGCGGGACAGGGACTTTCCTACGAGCAGTACTTC